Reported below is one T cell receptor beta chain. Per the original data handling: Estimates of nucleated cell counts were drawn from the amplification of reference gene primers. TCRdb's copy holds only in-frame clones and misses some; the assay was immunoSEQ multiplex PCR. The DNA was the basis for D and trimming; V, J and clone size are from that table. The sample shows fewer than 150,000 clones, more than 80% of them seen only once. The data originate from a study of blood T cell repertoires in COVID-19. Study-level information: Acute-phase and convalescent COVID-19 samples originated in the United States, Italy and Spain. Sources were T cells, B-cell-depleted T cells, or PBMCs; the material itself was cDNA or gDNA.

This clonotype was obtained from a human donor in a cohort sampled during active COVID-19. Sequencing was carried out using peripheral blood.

CDR3 nucleotides: TGTGCCAGCAGTTTGAAAGGACAGTACACTGAAGCTTTCTTT. It translates to CASSLKGQYTEAFF. The J gene is TRBJ1-1, the V gene TRBV7-2; D possibly corresponds to TRBD1 (6 bases). Germline V gene data show CDR1 as SGHTA and CDR2 as FQGNSA. This CDR3 spans 14 amino acids. V lost 6 bases, J lost 3 bases, and 14 bases lay in between.